This TCR beta chain was found in a study of T cells in Graves' hyperthyroidism and ophthalmopathy. Study-level findings and limits: Model output signaled ophthalmopathy a median around 5.9 months ahead of onset. The blood repertoire included most of the expanded thyroid clonotypes above 0.001.

As for this clonotype: No antigen is known for it.

V trimming: 6 bases; J trimming: 5 bases; junction bases outside the gene matches: 7. CDR3 length: 14 residues. Participants, patients aged 18 to 65, had newly diagnosed hyperthyroidism with a duration under 2 months. Amplification yielded TCR beta CDR3 regions, with RNA transcripts as the source. Initially, a first-round RT-PCR of the TCR CDR3 employed the HTBI primer set. TCRdb used MiXCR to reprocess the multiplex PCR reads, holding one entry per CDR3 protein. The sample carries about 270,000 distinct CDR3 sequences, less than 30% recorded once. This chain uses TRBV12-3 or TRBV12-4 with TRBJ2-7; 10 bases match TRBD1. The origin of this receptor is a man aged 40-55 years with Graves' hyperthyroidism that later progressed to Graves' ophthalmopathy. Sequencing was done on a sample of blood. The CDR3 sequence: CASSQDRGKDEQYF. The CDR3 coding sequence is TGTGCCAGCAGCCAGGACAGGGGGAAGGACGAGCAGTACTTC.